The entry below describes one T cell receptor (beta chain). These data originate in a study of blood T cell repertoires in COVID-19. Method: immunoSEQ multiplex PCR; TCRdb's copy keeps in-frame clones and lacks some. Among 150,000 to 200,000 clones listed, about 88% were seen once. CDR1 is LGHDT and CDR2 is YNNKEL in the germline V gene (reference sequence). The CDR3 consists of 15 residues. With V trimmed by 4 bases and J by 7 bases, 11 bases remained unmatched. Source material: peripheral blood. The sequence was collected from a young man with acute or convalescent COVID-19. The chain links TRBV3-1 (or the pseudogene TRBV3-2) to TRBJ1-2; 8 bases line up with TRBD1. This CDR3 is CASSPARQGPGGYTF. CDR3 coding DNA: TGTGCCAGCAGCCCCGCTAGACAGGGGCCGGGTGGCTACACCTTC.